This TCR beta chain derives from a study of T cell responses to AZD1222 COVID-19 vaccine (dated by TCRdb to the early 2020s). Broadly, across the study: AZD1222 recipients whose second dose came at about 4 weeks and those whose second dose came at about 12 weeks were combined into one group, since spike-specific TCR depth and breadth did not differ between the two schedules. A total of around 240 trial participants underwent TCR sequencing, of whom 200 to 220 received two doses of AZD1222 and about 25 received two doses of the MenACWY control vaccine. Enrollment into the trials was organized by age into subgroups of 18-55, 56-69 and 70-plus years, and those subgroups contained approximately 150, 30 and 60 TCR-sequenced participants, respectively. What the research found in general, with its limitations: Conclusions about previously exposed vaccinees are limited because only five or six AZD1222 recipients were SARS-CoV-2 seropositive at baseline. Because no day 14 peak-response samples were available, the repertoires could be characterized only after the peak T cell response. In the small 56-69-year group, the increase in depth fell short of significance, most likely because of low power. Vaccine-associated CD4 TCRs spanned the whole spike protein, with dominant responses in regions 160-218 and 743-854. Epitopes outside the regions mutated in the B.1.351 and B.1.1.7 variants were reportedly recognized by nearly half of the unique spike-specific TCRs. After two AZD1222 doses, spike-specific TCR breadth and depth were significantly higher than at day 0 and than in MenACWY recipients. Most participants were white British and females outnumbered males, and the authors suggested that clonal diversity may have been underestimated.

Regarding this clone: This receptor's antigen is unknown. Within one base of it there is no much larger clone, and no base qualities were kept.

The time point label, read with the paper, signifies: baseline before first vaccination. Vaccinee samples came from UK trials COV001 and COV002, including a single-blind randomized controlled phase 2/3 trial of AZD1222 (ChAdOx1 nCoV-19) in healthy adults. Trial participant PBMC samples were collected at day 0 and day 28 after the second dose for TCRbeta chain sequencing. For CDR1 and CDR2, the germline V gene lists MDHEN and SYDVKM. The CDR3 spans 12 residues, from the cysteine through the phenylalanine. Just CDR3 DNA is preserved here, 36 bases in frame from base 1. V is pared back by 2 bases and J by 8 bases, with 9 bases lying between the germline termini. The CDR3 regions of human TCRbeta chains were analyzed by immunosequencing. The study's own analysis went as follows. Repertoire TCRs were matched against a reference library of SARS-CoV-2-specific TCRs generated with the MIRA antigen-specificity platform. Breadth meant the fraction of unique TCRs that were SARS-CoV-2-associated, whereas depth meant the fraction of total T cells that were SARS-CoV-2-associated. Using the MIRA data, every spike-specific TCR was mapped to the spike region that the TCR reacted to and assigned to either a CD4 or a CD8 class. Log10-transformed breadth and depth values were compared by one-way ANOVA with Sidak's multiple comparisons tests. TCRdb took over this immuneACCESS table, retaining in-frame rearrangements with V and J assigned. Such tables are incomplete; in checked studies, under half of the missing clones stem from an unresolved V gene, and the remainder is unexplained. That table gives V, J and clone size, and the DNA gave D and trimming. The table for this sample lists around 110,000 clones; about 92% of them were counted only once. The top ten clones comprise approximately 3% of the sample.

This specimen was peripheral blood, taken on day 0 of AZD1222 vaccination. The V gene is TRBV28 and the J gene is TRBJ1-2, with a tentative D gene TRBD1 over 6 matching bases. The clonotype was recovered from an adult in good health. The CDR3 here reads CASSLDGGGYTF. The bases read TGTGCCAGCAGTTTAGATGGGGGCGGCTACACCTTC.